Listed here are 8 T cell receptor beta chains from one sample, sequenced in a study of blood T cell repertoires in COVID-19. Libraries were prepared by immunoSEQ multiplex PCR; TCRdb keeps only in-frame clonotypes and omits some of them. The profile shows approximately 150,000 clones, over 80% of them singletons. The sample comprised peripheral blood. The receptors here all came from a woman aged 55-69 years who had recovered from COVID-19.

The CDR3 nucleotides are TGTGCCAGCAGTGACCCGGGGGCAGATACGCAGTATTTT. Its protein is CASSDPGADTQYF. The chain recombines TRBV28 with TRBJ2-3; TRBD2 might be the D (6 bases). CDR1 is MDHEN and CDR2 is SYDVKM in the germline V gene. The V and J ends lost 5 bases and 4 bases respectively, with 10 bases between them. This CDR3 comprises 13 residues.

The chain joins TRBV18 to TRBJ2-1, with a possible D match to TRBD1 (7 bases). The CDR3 has 14 amino acids. V was cut by 0 bases and J by 8 bases, with 11 bases left in between. Germline V lookup: CDR1 KGHSH, CDR2 LQKENI. The CDR3 sequence is CASSPPSRGDEQFF. CDR3 DNA: TGTGCCAGCTCACCACCGAGCAGGGGGGATGAGCAGTTCTTC.

The rearrangement joins TRBV6-6 to TRBJ1-1, with D possibly TRBD1 on 5 matching bases. Trimming took off 5 bases at V and 0 bases at J, with 13 bases between the two ends. The CDR3 loop spans 15 amino acids. Per the germline V gene, CDR1 is MNHNY and CDR2 is SVGAGI (reference sequence). CDR3 coding DNA: TGTGCCAGCAGTCAATACACAGGATTGAACACTGAAGCTTTCTTT. It is translated as CASSQYTGLNTEAFF.

The chain employs TRBV5-1 and TRBJ2-5; the match to TRBD1 covers 9 bases. J lost 1 base, V lost 3 bases, and 4 bases had no gene match. Germline V gene lookup returns CDR1 SGHRS and CDR2 YFSETQ. This CDR3 has 15 amino acids. CDR3 sequence: CASSSATGGQETQYF. DNA of the CDR3: TGCGCCAGCAGCTCGGCGACAGGGGGCCAAGAGACCCAGTACTTC.

The chain recombines TRBV28 with TRBJ1-6; TRBD1 is a possible D gene (6 bases). Germline lookup yields CDR1 MDHEN and CDR2 SYDVKM. Trimming cost V 3 bases and J 9 bases, with 18 bases left between them. The CDR3 consists of 16 residues. Here the CDR3 reads CASSLGLGLGGSPLHF. The DNA of the CDR3 is TGTGCCAGCAGTTTGGGGCTCGGCCTAGGGGGTTCACCCCTCCACTTT.

The genes are TRBV2 and TRBJ2-4, with D maybe TRBD2 (6 bases). The ends were cut back, 3 bases at V and 5 bases at J, with 11 bases in the middle. Germline loops: CDR1 SNHLY, CDR2 FYNNEI. CDR3 length equals 14 residues. In DNA, the CDR3 is TGTGCCAGCAGTGACTCGGGGGTACAAAACATTCAGTACTTC. This gives the protein CASSDSGVQNIQYF.

This chain links TRBV15 with TRBJ2-7, with 8 positions matching TRBD2. The CDR3 is made up of 15 amino acids. Trimming cost V 0 bases and J 6 bases; bases outside gene matches: 7. The germline CDR1 and CDR2 sequences are LNHNV and YYDKDF (reference sequence). The CDR3 spells CATSRDSGGGGEQYF. CDR3 nucleotide sequence: TGTGCCACCAGCAGAGATTCCGGGGGGGGCGGCGAGCAGTACTTC.

The gene calls are TRBV5-1 and TRBJ1-2; the match to TRBD1 covers 7 bases. This CDR3 has 16 amino acids. Germline V gene data show CDR1 as SGHRS and CDR2 as YFSETQ. V was clipped by 4 bases and J by 2 bases; unmatched bases: 11. The CDR3 DNA sequence: TGCGCCAGCAGCAACCAAGGGACAGCGGGCAACTATGGCTACACCTTC. The encoded protein is CASSNQGTAGNYGYTF.